Following are 11 T cell receptor beta chains from one sample sequenced in a study of blood T cell repertoires in COVID-19. The data were produced by immunoSEQ multiplex PCR, yet TCRdb's version contains in-frame clones alone and is incomplete. The sample lists 400,000 to 450,000 clones, 90% seen once, with about 0.6% in the top ten. The sample was PBMCs or T cells enriched from blood (not recorded which). The receptors here all came from a young man who had recovered from COVID-19.

The V gene is TRBV7-9, the J gene TRBJ1-5; 9 bases align to TRBD1. The CDR3 is 12 residues long. Germline loops: CDR1 SEHNR, CDR2 FQNEAQ (reference sequence). Trimming removed 10 bases from V and 4 bases from J; junction bases left unmatched: 2. The CDR3 protein is CAKDRGNQPQHF. The DNA of the CDR3 is TGTGCCAAGGACAGGGGAAATCAGCCCCAGCATTTT.

This chain links TRBV19 with TRBJ1-4; a possible D gene is TRBD1 (6 bases). The germline V and J ends were trimmed by 7 bases and 8 bases, with 14 bases remaining between them. Germline V gene sequence: CDR1 LNHDA, CDR2 SQIVND (reference sequence). CDR3 length: 13 amino acids. The CDR3 coding sequence is TGTGCCAGTACCAGGGGCGCCGGGGAAAAACTGTTTTTT. As protein: CASTRGAGEKLFF.

This chain links TRBV10-3 with TRBJ2-5; no clear D gene. The CDR3 is 13 residues long. From germline, CDR1 is ENHRY and CDR2 SYGVKD. The V gene lost 10 bases and the J gene lost 3 bases, with 15 bases spanning the gap. CDR3 nucleotide sequence: TGTGCCACCTCCTCGGAGCTAAAAGAGACCCAGTACTTC. This gives the protein CATSSELKETQYF.

The rearrangement uses TRBV7-2 and TRBJ2-1, with D uncertain. The length of the CDR3 is 16 residues. CDR1 and CDR2 (germline): SGHTA, FQGNSA. V dropped 1 base and J dropped 4 bases, with 14 bases sitting between them. The CDR3 region is CASSLGRIVGYNEQFF. In nucleotides, the CDR3 is TGTGCCAGCAGCTTAGGGCGGATTGTAGGTTACAATGAGCAGTTCTTC.

The chain has TRBV3-1 (or the pseudogene TRBV3-2) and TRBJ1-2; no clear D gene. The germline CDR1 and CDR2 sequences are LGHDT and YNNKEL (reference sequence). The germline V and J ends were trimmed by 7 bases and 7 bases, with 19 bases remaining between them. This CDR3 region has 14 residues. The CDR3 reads CASTPRRRPTGYTF. CDR3 sequence (DNA): TGTGCCAGCACTCCCAGGCGCCGTCCTACTGGCTACACCTTC.

The chain has TRBV18 and TRBJ1-3; a weak D match, TRBD1 (5 bases). Per the germline V gene, CDR1 is KGHSH and CDR2 is LQKENI. The CDR3 is 17 amino acids. V was pared by 2 bases and J by 2 bases, with 16 bases between. CDR3 DNA sequence: TGTGCCAGCTCACCAGCCCCGGGACTCGGGGCTGGAAACACCATATATTTT. Its translation: CASSPAPGLGAGNTIYF.

The genes are TRBV11-1 and TRBJ1-1; D is unclear. The V gene lost 5 bases and the J gene lost 1 base, with 8 bases spanning the gap. CDR1 SGHAT and CDR2 FQDESV come from the germline V gene (reference sequence). The CDR3 length is 13 residues. The CDR3: CASSPQRNTEAFF. As DNA, the CDR3 is TGTGCCAGCAGCCCACAGAGGAACACTGAAGCTTTCTTT.

The chain couples TRBV18 to TRBJ2-7; TRBD2 is a possible D gene (5 bases). Trimming shortened V by 2 bases and J by 4 bases, and 6 bases separated the two germline ends. This CDR3 spans 12 amino acids. From germline, CDR1 is KGHSH and CDR2 LQKENI. CDR3 residues: CASSPGSYEQYF. The CDR3 region has the DNA TGTGCCAGCTCACCAGGGAGTTACGAGCAGTACTTC. The full variable domain, in which reference TRBV18 and TRBJ2-7 provide the parts outside the CDR3, is NAGVMQNPRHLVRRRGQEARLRCSPMKGHSHVYWYRQLPEEGLKFMVYLQKENIIDESGMPKERFSAEFPKEGPSILRIQQVVRGDSAAYFCASSPGSYEQYFGPGTRLTVT.

This clone appeared once. The CDR3 DNA is TGTGCCAGCAGTTTAGGGCCCACACGGGAGGGTTCACCCCTCCACTTT. Translation gives CASSLGPTREGSPLHF. The V call is TRBV28, the J call TRBJ1-6; D call uncertain. Trimming shortened V by 2 bases and J by 9 bases, and 17 bases separated the two germline ends. The V gene's germline CDR1 is MDHEN and CDR2 SYDVKM. The CDR3 sequence is 16 residues long.

The chain carries TRBV19 and TRBJ2-7, with TRBD1 matching 9 bases. This CDR3 region has 16 residues. Per germline, CDR1 LNHDA and CDR2 SQIVND (reference sequence). V shed 7 bases and J 5 bases; nucleotides not matched to a gene: 15. CDR3 in DNA: TGTGCCAGTAAAGGGGCCACCGGGACAGGGTTTCACGAGCAGTACTTC. Protein product: CASKGATGTGFHEQYF.

The genes are TRBV19 and TRBJ1-3, with 7 bases fitting TRBD1. V lost 9 bases, J lost 1 base, and 18 bases stayed unmatched. The CDR3 is 18 amino acids. The germline V gene has CDR1 LNHDA and CDR2 SQIVND (reference sequence). CDR3 loop: CASSATLTMDRSGNTIYF. CDR3 nucleotides: TGTGCCAGCTCCGCGACACTAACCATGGACAGGTCTGGAAACACCATATATTTT.